This entry lists 22 T cell receptor beta chains sequenced from one sample in a study of blood T cell repertoires in COVID-19. Only in-frame clones appear in the TCRdb table, and some are missing; sequencing was by immunoSEQ multiplex PCR. The sample records under 200,000 clones, under 95% being singletons. The sample was peripheral blood. The receptors stem from a man between 18 and 29 years old with acute or convalescent COVID-19.

The chain joins TRBV11-2 to TRBJ1-6, with TRBD1 matching 7 bases. Germline V gene lookup returns CDR1 SGHAT and CDR2 FQNNGV. The CDR3 loop spans 16 amino acids. The V segment lost 1 base and the J segment 9 bases; nucleotides outside the gene matches: 9. CDR3 region: CASSLGGQPVVSPLHF. CDR3 sequence (DNA): TGTGCCAGCAGCTTAGGGGGACAGCCGGTTGTTTCACCCCTCCACTTT.

The V call is TRBV5-1, the J call TRBJ2-1; 7 bases are a match to TRBD2. Germline V gene lookup returns CDR1 SGHRS and CDR2 YFSETQ. V gave up 0 bases and J gave up 6 bases; unmatched junction bases: 6. The CDR3 spans 15 residues. CDR3 nucleotides: TGCGCCAGCAGCTTGGAAGGACTAGTGGGCAATGAGCAGTTCTTC. It encodes CASSLEGLVGNEQFF.

The J gene is TRBJ2-7, the V gene TRBV11-3; D remains unclear. The germline V and J ends were trimmed by 4 bases and 5 bases, with 9 bases remaining between them. The germline CDR1 and CDR2 sequences are SGHNT and YENEEA. The CDR3 runs to 12 residues. The CDR3 region is CASSSRSDEQYF. The CDR3 DNA reads TGTGCCAGCAGCTCCAGGTCGGACGAGCAGTACTTC.

The chain recombines TRBV3-1 (or the pseudogene TRBV3-2) with TRBJ1-2, with a weak D call TRBD1 (6 bases). Trimming took off 2 bases at V and 5 bases at J, with 18 bases between the two ends. The CDR3 runs to 16 residues. Germline lookup yields CDR1 LGHDT and CDR2 YNNKEL (reference sequence). This chain's CDR3 is CASSQSGAIRLYGYTF. The CDR3 bases are TGTGCCAGCAGCCAATCAGGGGCCATCCGCCTATATGGCTACACCTTC.

In this sample, this clone turned up once. V usage is TRBV18 and J usage is TRBJ1-1; 8 nucleotides align to TRBD1. With V trimmed by 1 base and J by 1 base, 5 bases remained unmatched. Per the germline V gene, CDR1 is KGHSH and CDR2 is LQKENI. This CDR3 has 16 residues. Written as DNA, the CDR3 is TGTGCCAGCTCACCACAAGTGACAGGGGAGAACACTGAAGCTTTCTTT. Its protein product is CASSPQVTGENTEAFF. Using reference TRBV18 and TRBJ1-1 for the parts outside the CDR3, the full variable domain is NAGVMQNPRHLVRRRGQEARLRCSPMKGHSHVYWYRQLPEEGLKFMVYLQKENIIDESGMPKERFSAEFPKEGPSILRIQQVVRGDSAAYFCASSPQVTGENTEAFFGQGTRLTVV.

About this clone itself: Within the sample, other DNA sequences also encode this same CDR3. The chain couples TRBV6-1 to TRBJ1-6; 7 positions match TRBD1. CDR1 is MNHNS and CDR2 is SASEGT in the germline V gene. The CDR3 sequence is 15 residues long. The ends lost 3 bases at V and 8 bases at J; junction bases unmatched: 7. CDR3 nucleotide sequence: TGTGCCAGCAGTGAGACTCAGGGGGTCTATTCACCCCTCCACTTT. It specifies CASSETQGVYSPLHF.

This chain uses TRBV7-9 with TRBJ1-1; 8 bases are a match to TRBD1. Germline CDR1 is SEHNR and CDR2 is FQNEAQ (reference sequence). The CDR3 is made up of 14 amino acids. The trim removed 4 bases at V and 6 bases at J, leaving 7 bases unmatched. CDR3 coding DNA: TGTGCCAGCAGCTCGGACAGGGAAGAAGCTGAAGCTTTCTTT. Translated, it gives CASSSDREEAEAFF.

The chain joins TRBV30 to TRBJ2-1; 8 bases fit TRBD1. Trimming took 3 bases from V and 3 from J; bases not matched to a gene: 7. CDR1 and CDR2 from the germline V gene are GTSNPN and SVGIG (reference sequence). The CDR3 sequence is 15 residues long. The CDR3 loop is CAWRPQQGGYNEQFF. The CDR3 DNA is TGTGCCTGGAGGCCGCAACAGGGGGGCTACAATGAGCAGTTCTTC.

As concerns this clone: The sample has other DNA sequences that encode this CDR3 too. The chain couples TRBV24-1 to TRBJ1-2, with 7 bases identical to TRBD1. Losses at the gene ends were 4 bases for V and 0 bases for J; bases not matched to a gene: 1. This CDR3 comprises 14 residues. Germline lookup yields CDR1 KGHDR and CDR2 SFDVKD. This CDR3 is CATSDDRANYGYTF. The DNA of the CDR3 is TGTGCCACCAGTGACGACAGGGCTAACTATGGCTACACCTTC.

The CDR3 region has the DNA TGCAGTGCTATTGAGCGGGCCACAGATACGCAGTATTTT. Protein product: CSAIERATDTQYF. The chain combines TRBV20-1 with TRBJ2-3; the D gene is possibly TRBD2 (6 bases). The V end lost 4 bases, the J end lost 2 bases, and 10 bases lay between the germline ends. The germline gives CDR1 DFQATT, CDR2 SNEGSKA (reference sequence). The CDR3 runs 13 residues.

This chain links TRBV19 with TRBJ1-2; 7 bases map to TRBD1. Germline V CDR1 and CDR2: LNHDA, SQIVND (reference sequence). The V and J ends lost 7 bases and 1 base, in that order; junction bases with no gene match: 15. This CDR3 is built from 17 residues. The DNA for the CDR3 is TGTGCCAGTACTGTTCAGACCGGGACAGTATTTAACTATGGCTACACCTTC. This codes for CASTVQTGTVFNYGYTF. Full variable domain (rest looked up from reference TRBV19 and TRBJ1-2): DGGITQSPKYLFRKEGQNVTLSCEQNLNHDAMYWYRQDPGQGLRLIYYSQIVNDFQKGDIAEGYSVSREKKESFPLTVTSAQKNPTAFYLCASTVQTGTVFNYGYTFGSGTRLTVV.

The V gene is TRBV2, the J gene TRBJ2-7; 9 bases map to TRBD2. The J segment lost 3 bases and the V segment lost 3 bases, leaving 6 bases of the junction unmatched. Germline V CDR1 and CDR2: SNHLY, FYNNEI. The CDR3 runs to 15 residues. CDR3 coding DNA: TGTGCCAGCAGTGATCCTAGCGGGAACATCTACGAGCAGTACTTC. Its translation is CASSDPSGNIYEQYF.

The chain couples TRBV7-9 to TRBJ2-3; D not resolved. Looked up from germline, CDR1 is SEHNR and CDR2 is FQNEAQ (reference sequence). The length of the CDR3 is 13 residues. V gave up 5 bases and J gave up 3 bases, with 9 bases separating them. In DNA form, the CDR3 reads TGTGCCAGCAGCCACGGTACTACAGATACGCAGTATTTT. Encoded protein: CASSHGTTDTQYF.

This chain connects TRBV10-2 to TRBJ1-1; 7 positions match TRBD1. In germline, CDR1 is WSHSY, CDR2 SAAADI. The CDR3 covers 15 residues. Losses at the gene ends were 4 bases for V and 6 bases for J; bases not matched to a gene: 11. The CDR3 reads CASSVTGSENAEAFF. DNA for the CDR3: TGCGCCAGCAGTGTGACAGGGTCGGAGAATGCTGAAGCTTTCTTT.

This rearrangement joins TRBV9 to TRBJ2-2, with 7 bases matching TRBD1. Germline V gene sequence: CDR1 SGDLS, CDR2 YYNGEE. This CDR3 is 17 amino acids long. The trim removed 4 bases at V and 7 bases at J, leaving 16 bases unmatched. CDR3 nucleotides: TGTGCCAGCAGCCCAGCTAGGGGGCGCGCACTAGACGGGGAGCTGTTTTTT. Translation gives CASSPARGRALDGELFF.

This chain connects TRBV30 to TRBJ1-1, with 11 bases that match TRBD1. In germline, CDR1 is GTSNPN, CDR2 SVGIG (reference sequence). V lost 3 bases and J lost 5; bases outside the gene matches: 5. This CDR3 has 14 amino acids. In nucleotides, the CDR3 is TGTGCCTGGAGCCCCGGGACAGGGGGGACTGAAGCTTTCTTT. This translates into CAWSPGTGGTEAFF.

The chain's CDR3 is CASSPETGGEGQPQHF. The DNA for the CDR3 is TGTGCCAGCTCACCAGAGACAGGGGGCGAGGGTCAGCCCCAGCATTTT. This chain connects TRBV18 to TRBJ1-5, with 10 nucleotides matching TRBD1. The CDR3 is made up of 16 amino acids. Germline V gene lookup returns CDR1 KGHSH and CDR2 LQKENI. V trimming: 2 bases; J trimming: 6 bases; junction bases outside the gene matches: 7.

The genes are TRBV30 and TRBJ1-4; D is perhaps TRBD1 (6 bases). CDR1 and CDR2 (germline): GTSNPN, SVGIG (reference sequence). This CDR3 is 14 amino acids long. Trimming left V 3 bases short and J 7 bases short, with 15 bases between. The CDR3 spells CAWRWGRGLEKLFF. Here the CDR3 DNA reads TGTGCCTGGAGGTGGGGCAGGGGCCTTGAAAAACTGTTTTTT.

V is TRBV9 and J is TRBJ2-2; TRBD2 matches at 7 bases. V dropped 7 bases and J dropped 6; count of bases not matched to a gene: 6. CDR1 SGDLS and CDR2 YYNGEE come from the germline V gene. This CDR3 is 13 amino acids long. DNA for the CDR3: TGTGCCAGCGGGAGGGAAGTAGCCGGGGAGCTGTTTTTT. It encodes CASGREVAGELFF.

As to this clone: At the DNA level, this CDR3 is encoded by other sequences in the same sample as well. The chain combines TRBV11-2 with TRBJ2-5; 12 bases line up with TRBD2. This CDR3 spans 15 amino acids. Germline V lookup: CDR1 SGHAT, CDR2 FQNNGV. With 3 bases clipped from V and 4 bases from J, the junction kept 3 bases outside the gene matches. CDR3 sequence (DNA): TGTGCCAGCAGCTTGGCTAGCGGGGGGGTAGAGACCCAGTACTTC. Protein product: CASSLASGGVETQYF.

The J gene is TRBJ2-7, the V gene TRBV10-1; 7 bases map to TRBD1. Germline V CDR1 and CDR2: WNHNN, SYGVQD (reference sequence). Trimming cost V 2 bases and J 3 bases; bases outside gene matches: 7. This CDR3 is built from 15 residues. The CDR3 sequence: CASSEAGGIYYEQYF. Written as DNA, the CDR3 is TGCGCCAGCAGTGAGGCAGGGGGTATATACTACGAGCAGTACTTC.

The chain carries TRBV5-1 and TRBJ2-1; D perhaps matches TRBD1 (6 bases). The V end lost 2 bases, the J end lost 0 bases, and 6 bases lay between the germline ends. The CDR3 runs to 14 residues. From germline, CDR1 is SGHRS and CDR2 YFSETQ. The CDR3 region has the DNA TGCGCCAGCAGCTTACAGGGCTCCTACAATGAGCAGTTCTTC. Protein: CASSLQGSYNEQFF.